These 21 T cell receptor beta chains share one sample of origin, sequenced in a study of CXCR3-negative and CXCR3-positive naive CD8 T cells. The libraries of TRB cDNA were constructed through 5' RACE using UMI labels. TCRdb reprocessed the 5' RACE reads and keeps a single row for each CDR3 protein, giving no DNA. Its listing shows approximately 90,000 distinct CDR3 sequences. Points from the study as a whole: In CXCR3-positive naive cells, the TRB CDR3s were more hydrophobic than in CXCR3-negative naive cells.

These TCRs' antigens remain unknown. The sample was naive CXCR3+ CD8+ T cells from blood. Subset given: CD45RO-CCR7+CD27+CD95- naive CD8+ T cells expressing CXCR3 (TNR3+). The receptors shown here come from a human donor in good health. Some clones in this sample may be carry-over from other donors' samples.

This chain joins TRBV2 and TRBJ1-5. CDR1 and CDR2 from the germline V gene are SNHLY and FYNNEI. This CDR3 has 14 amino acids. CDR3 amino acids: CASSEEGTNQPQHF.

V gene TRBV7-6 combines with J gene TRBJ2-1; TCRdb calls TRBD2, which cannot be checked without DNA. CDR1 SGHVS and CDR2 FNYEAQ come from the germline V gene. The CDR3 consists of 17 residues. This chain's CDR3 is CASSLALAESPGNEQFF.

V usage is TRBV6-5 and J usage is TRBJ2-5; no DNA is available, so the TRBD1 call from TCRdb remains unchecked. The V gene's germline CDR1 is MNHEY and CDR2 SVGAGI. The CDR3 runs 15 residues. CDR3: CASSYWAGGRETQYF.

The V call is TRBV20-1, the J call TRBJ1-2. The length of the CDR3 is 11 residues. Germline loops: CDR1 DFQATT, CDR2 SNEGSKA (reference sequence). CDR3 amino acids: CSARILGGYTF.

The gene calls are TRBV28 and TRBJ2-3; TCRdb calls TRBD2, which cannot be checked without DNA. This CDR3 is built from 14 residues. CDR1 is MDHEN and CDR2 is SYDVKM in the germline V gene. This CDR3 reads CASKFEGRSDTQYF.

J is TRBJ2-7 and V is TRBV6-5; TCRdb indicates TRBD2, and absent DNA this call remains unverified. The germline CDR1 and CDR2 sequences are MNHEY and SVGAGI. The CDR3 is made up of 17 amino acids. The CDR3 sequence: CASSLRPRLAEIYEQYF.

The CDR3 protein is CASSNGTVSHEQYF. V gene TRBV5-1 combines with J gene TRBJ2-7; as DNA is missing, the TRBD1 call by TCRdb cannot be tested. CDR3 length: 14 amino acids. From germline, CDR1 is SGHRS and CDR2 YFSETQ. Complete variable domain (other parts from reference TRBV5-1 and TRBJ2-7): KAGVTQTPRYLIKTRGQQVTLSCSPISGHRSVSWYQQTPGQGLQFLFEYFSETQRNKGNFPGRFSGRQFSNSRSEMNVSTLELGDSALYLCASSNGTVSHEQYFGPGTRLTVT.

CDR3 sequence: CASSLGRVETQYF. The chain links TRBV12-3 or TRBV12-4 to TRBJ2-5. This CDR3 is 13 amino acids long.

The rearrangement links TRBV29-1 to TRBJ1-2. The CDR3 totals 11 residues. Germline assignment: CDR1 SQVTM and CDR2 ANQGSEA. CDR3 region: CSVPYGHGYTF.

V usage is TRBV3-1 and J usage is TRBJ2-7. Germline loops: CDR1 LGHDT, CDR2 YNNKEL (reference sequence). The CDR3 contains 13 residues. The CDR3 spells CASSQHHSYEQYF.

The gene calls are TRBV7-8 and TRBJ2-7. Per germline, CDR1 SGHVS and CDR2 FQNEAQ. This CDR3 has 12 amino acids. The CDR3 region is CASSLESYEQYF.

The rearrangement joins TRBV5-6 to TRBJ2-3; TCRdb gives TRBD2 as the D gene, but with no DNA this cannot be confirmed. The CDR3 spans 15 residues. Germline V gives CDR1 SGHDT, CDR2 YYEEEE. The chain's CDR3 is CASSRSGGTTDTQYF.

The chain joins TRBV7-9 to TRBJ2-6; TCRdb proposes TRBD1, but this gene call is untestable without DNA. This CDR3 comprises 15 residues. Per germline, CDR1 SEHNR and CDR2 FQNEAQ (reference sequence). The CDR3: CASSQDGAGANVLTF.

The chain is built from TRBV25-1 and TRBJ2-5; without DNA, the TCRdb call of TRBD1 cannot be checked. Per the germline V gene, CDR1 is MGHDK and CDR2 is SYGVNS. The CDR3 covers 13 residues. The CDR3 protein is CASSGVGGETQYF.

CDR3 protein: CAISESLHGLNNEQFF. J is TRBJ2-1 and V is TRBV10-3; checking the TCRdb D call of TRBD2 is not possible without DNA. CDR1 is ENHRY, CDR2 SYGVKD, per germline. The CDR3 extends over 16 amino acids.

The chain carries TRBV3-1 and TRBJ2-4; TCRdb calls TRBD1, which cannot be checked without DNA. Germline V gene data show CDR1 as LGHDT and CDR2 as YNNKEL (reference sequence). The CDR3 totals 15 residues. The CDR3: CASSRTQEIEDIQYF. Complete variable domain (other parts from reference TRBV3-1 and TRBJ2-4): DTAVSQTPKYLVTQMGNDKSIKCEQNLGHDTMYWYKQDSKKFLKIMFSYNNKELIINETVPNRFSPKSPDKAHLNLHINSLELGDSAVYFCASSRTQEIEDIQYFGAGTRLSVL.

The chain uses TRBV29-1 and TRBJ1-4; TCRdb's assignment of TRBD1 cannot be checked, as there is no DNA. This CDR3 region has 13 residues. Germline V gene sequence: CDR1 SQVTM, CDR2 ANQGSEA. The CDR3 region is CSVLGTGVEKLFF. The whole variable domain, filled in from reference TRBV29-1 and TRBJ1-4, reads SAVISQKPSRDICQRGTSLTIQCQVDSQVTMMFWYRQQPGQSLTLIATANQGSEATYESGFVIDKFPISRPNLTFSTLTVSNMSPEDSSIYLCSVLGTGVEKLFFGSGTQLSVL.

The chain carries TRBV5-1 and TRBJ2-3; the TCRdb D gene call, TRBD1, has no DNA to confirm it. CDR1 and CDR2 from the germline V gene are SGHRS and YFSETQ. This CDR3 is 15 amino acids long. This CDR3 is CASSRRGSPGDTQYF.

The chain is built from TRBV20-1 and TRBJ2-7; absent DNA, TCRdb's TRBD2 call cannot be checked. CDR1 and CDR2 from the germline V gene are DFQATT and SNEGSKA (reference sequence). This CDR3 contains 14 residues. CDR3 protein: CSAVTSGSIYEQYF.

The chain carries TRBV5-1 and TRBJ2-1; TCRdb calls TRBD1, which cannot be checked without DNA. This CDR3 region has 17 residues. Germline values: CDR1 SGHRS, CDR2 YFSETQ. CDR3 loop: CASTGDDIHSSYNEQFF.

The rearrangement uses TRBV28 and TRBJ1-1. The CDR3 runs to 15 residues. Germline CDR1 and CDR2: MDHEN and SYDVKM. The CDR3 region is CASSTIVVGNTEAFF.